This T cell receptor beta chain is from a study of CD8 T cells in Susac syndrome. J gave up 5 bases and V 7 bases, and 4 bases lay outside the gene matches. Germline CDR1 reads DFQATT; CDR2 reads SNEGSKA (reference sequence). CDR3 length equals 11 residues. A quantity of roughly 0.5 to 1 ug RNA underwent reverse transcription using random hexamers. Across 54 Vbeta and 13 Jbeta, TCR beta CDR3 was amplified with immunoSEQ multiplex PCR. Via MiXCR, TCRdb re-called the immunoSEQ multiplex PCR reads, giving one row per CDR3 protein. The sample carries 90,000 to 150,000 distinct CDR3 sequences, roughly 94% recorded once. TCR beta sequences were obtained from blood CD8+ and CD4+ T cells. Healthy donors formed controls matched for age and sex.

The receptor's source is a human donor in good health. Sequencing was performed on CD4+ T cells from PBMCs. V is TRBV20-1 and J is TRBJ1-1, with TRBD1 matching over 7 bases. In nucleotides, the CDR3 is TGCAGTGTCAGGGGGGATACTGAAGCTTTCTTT. It yields the protein CSVRGDTEAFF.